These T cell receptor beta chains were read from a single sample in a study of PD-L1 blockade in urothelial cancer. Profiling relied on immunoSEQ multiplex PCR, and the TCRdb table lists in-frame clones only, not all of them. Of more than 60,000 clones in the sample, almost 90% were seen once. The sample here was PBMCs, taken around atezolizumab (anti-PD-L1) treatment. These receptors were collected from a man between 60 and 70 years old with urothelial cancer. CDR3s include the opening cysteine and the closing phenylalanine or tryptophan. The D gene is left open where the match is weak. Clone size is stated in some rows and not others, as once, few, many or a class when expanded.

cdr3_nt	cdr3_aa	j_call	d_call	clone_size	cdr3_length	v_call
TGTGCCAGCAGTGTCACAGGGGATGTCTACAATGAGCAGTTCTTC	CASSVTGDVYNEQFF	TRBJ2-1	TRBD1	NA	15	TRBV28
TGTGCCAGCAGTTACGAGGCGGGGTCCACAGATACGCAGTATTTT	CASSYEAGSTDTQYF	TRBJ2-3	NA	NA	15	TRBV6-5
TGTGCCAGCAGCTTAGATGCAGGGGCCCCTAATTCACCCCTCCACTTT	CASSLDAGAPNSPLHF	TRBJ1-6	NA	few	16	TRBV7-6
TGTGCCAGCAGCTCCCCATCAGGGGTTCGGGACTATGGCTACACCTTC	CASSSPSGVRDYGYTF	TRBJ1-2	NA	NA	16	TRBV7-8
TGTGCCAGTAGTATAACCCCCTTCAGGACCAGGGGGCCGGTAACTGAAGCTTTCTTT	CASSITPFRTRGPVTEAFF	TRBJ1-1	TRBD1	NA	19	TRBV19
TGTGCCAGCAGCGTAGGCGGGACAGGTGGTTTGTCCGAGCAGTACTTC	CASSVGGTGGLSEQYF	TRBJ2-7	TRBD1	NA	16	TRBV9
TGCGCCAGCAGCCAAGAGCGCGTGACTAGCATCTACGAGCAGTACTTC	CASSQERVTSIYEQYF	TRBJ2-7	TRBD2	NA	16	TRBV4-3
TGTGCCAGCATCCCCCCTTTTCCGGGTGATACGCAGTATTTT	CASIPPFPGDTQYF	TRBJ2-3	NA	NA	14	TRBV28
TGTGCCAGCCACCGGGGGGGTCATCAGCCCCAGCATTTT	CASHRGGHQPQHF	TRBJ1-5	NA	NA	13	TRBV28
TGCGCCAGCAGCTCTACCGGACAGGGCCACGAGCAGTACTTC	CASSSTGQGHEQYF	TRBJ2-7	TRBD1	NA	14	TRBV5-1
TGTGCCAGCAGCTCCGTGGGCCTCAGAGGAGGTGGCTACACCTTC	CASSSVGLRGGGYTF	TRBJ1-2	NA	NA	15	TRBV11-2
TGTGCCTGGGGACTAGCTGGTGAGACCCAGTACTTC	CAWGLAGETQYF	TRBJ2-5	TRBD2	NA	12	TRBV30
TGTGCCAGCAGCTTATCTGGGGGCTTTAGGGAGACCCAGTACTTC	CASSLSGGFRETQYF	TRBJ2-5	NA	NA	15	TRBV11-3
TGTGCCAGCAGCCCACAGGGGAACACCGGGGAGCTGTTTTTT	CASSPQGNTGELFF	TRBJ2-2	NA	NA	14	TRBV11-2
TGTGCCAGCAGTGAACAGGGGTTCAATCAGCCCCAGCATTTT	CASSEQGFNQPQHF	TRBJ1-5	NA	once	14	TRBV2
TGTGCCAGCAGTTACTTCCGCTACAATGAGCAGTTCTTC	CASSYFRYNEQFF	TRBJ2-1	NA	NA	13	TRBV6-5
TGTGCCAGCAGACCTAGCGGGAGGGCCTACGAGCAGTACTTC	CASRPSGRAYEQYF	TRBJ2-7	TRBD2	NA	14	TRBV27
TGTGCCAGCAGCCCCCACTCTGGAAACACCATATATTTT	CASSPHSGNTIYF	TRBJ1-3	NA	NA	13	TRBV7-9
TGTGCCAGCAGTTTGACAATTGTAGAGACCCAGTACTTC	CASSLTIVETQYF	TRBJ2-5	NA	NA	13	TRBV6-5
TGCGCCAGCAGCTTGGGACAGACCAACACTGAAGCTTTCTTT	CASSLGQTNTEAFF	TRBJ1-1	NA	NA	14	TRBV5-1
TGTGCCAGCAGCAAAGCGGGAGGAACCTACGAGCAGTACTTC	CASSKAGGTYEQYF	TRBJ2-7	TRBD2	NA	14	TRBV11-3
TGTGCCAGCAGTTCTTTAGCGGGAGGGCCGCAGACCCAGTACTTC	CASSSLAGGPQTQYF	TRBJ2-5	TRBD2	NA	15	TRBV27
TGTGCCAGCAGCTTAGTTGGGACTAGCGGGGGAGGCACAGATACGCAGTATTTT	CASSLVGTSGGGTDTQYF	TRBJ2-3	TRBD2	NA	18	TRBV11-2
TGTGCCAGCAGTTACTCCCGGTACACTGAAGCTTTCTTT	CASSYSRYTEAFF	TRBJ1-1	NA	few	13	TRBV6-5
TGTGCCAGCAGCACAACCAGGACAGGGGATGGCTACACCTTC	CASSTTRTGDGYTF	TRBJ1-2	TRBD1	NA	14	TRBV11-2
TGTGCCAGCTCATTAGCGGGAGTGGCTGCCGGGGAGCTGTTTTTT	CASSLAGVAAGELFF	TRBJ2-2	TRBD2	once	15	TRBV18
TGTGCCAGCAGCCTCGAGGGACAGCTGAACACTGAAGCTTTCTTT	CASSLEGQLNTEAFF	TRBJ1-1	TRBD1	NA	15	TRBV7-8
TGTGCCAGCAGGGGGGGGTACAGCGGGGAGCTGTTTTTT	CASRGGYSGELFF	TRBJ2-2	TRBD2	once	13	TRBV11-3
TGTGCCAGCAGTTTTATCCGTTCCGGGGAGCTGTTTTTT	CASSFIRSGELFF	TRBJ2-2	NA	NA	13	TRBV11-3
TGTGCCAGCAGTTTCCGCGCGTCTTACGAGCAGTACTTC	CASSFRASYEQYF	TRBJ2-7	NA	NA	13	TRBV27
TGTGCCAGCAGCTTAGGCGGGCAGGGGTACGAAAAACTGTTTTTT	CASSLGGQGYEKLFF	TRBJ1-4	NA	NA	15	TRBV7-9
TGTGCCAGCCAAAGAACGGGAAGCTCCTACAATGAGCAGTTCTTC	CASQRTGSSYNEQFF	TRBJ2-1	NA	NA	15	TRBV27
TGTGCCAGCAGCCAATTCTTACCAGGGGGCCTAGAGGCAAGCACAGATACGCAGTATTTT	CASSQFLPGGLEASTDTQYF	TRBJ2-3	TRBD1	once	20	TRBV7-6
TGCGCCAGCAGCTTGGTAGTGAGCGACGAGCAGTACTTC	CASSLVVSDEQYF	TRBJ2-7	NA	NA	13	TRBV5-1
TGCGCCAGCAGCCGGGTCGGCGGGGGGGACTCTCTACCTAGCACAGATACGCAGTATTTT	CASSRVGGGDSLPSTDTQYF	TRBJ2-3	TRBD2	NA	20	TRBV5-1
TGTGCCAGCAGGAGAGACTCCGATACGCAGTATTTT	CASRRDSDTQYF	TRBJ2-3	NA	NA	12	TRBV2
TGCGCCAGCAGTGACAGGGGTAGCTACGAGCAGTACTTC	CASSDRGSYEQYF	TRBJ2-7	NA	few	13	TRBV10-1
TGTGCCACCAGCAGAGATTTAGCGGGGGTCACCTACGAGCAGTACTTC	CATSRDLAGVTYEQYF	TRBJ2-7	TRBD2	NA	16	TRBV15
TGTGCCAGCAGTTCCTTGACAGTAAACACCGGGGAGCTGTTTTTT	CASSSLTVNTGELFF	TRBJ2-2	NA	NA	15	TRBV6-6